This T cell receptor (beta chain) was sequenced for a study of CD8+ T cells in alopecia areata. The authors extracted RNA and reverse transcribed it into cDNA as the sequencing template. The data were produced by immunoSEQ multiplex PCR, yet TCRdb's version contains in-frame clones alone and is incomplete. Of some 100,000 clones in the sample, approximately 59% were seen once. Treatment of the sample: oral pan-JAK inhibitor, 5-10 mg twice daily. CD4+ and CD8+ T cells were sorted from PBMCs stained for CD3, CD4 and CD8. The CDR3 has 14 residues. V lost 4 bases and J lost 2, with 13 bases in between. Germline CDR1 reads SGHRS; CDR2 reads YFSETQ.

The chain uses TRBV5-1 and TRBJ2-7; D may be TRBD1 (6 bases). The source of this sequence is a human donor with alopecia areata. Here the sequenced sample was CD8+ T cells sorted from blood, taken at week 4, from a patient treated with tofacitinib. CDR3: CASSLDRNTYEQYF. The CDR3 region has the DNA TGCGCCAGCAGCCTCGACAGGAATACCTACGAGCAGTACTTC.